In this sample, the clone carrying this TCR beta chain turned up a few times. What it recognizes is unknown. This sample stems from a study of T cell repertoires in cytomegalovirus infection. One entry per CDR3 protein results from TCRdb running MiXCR on the reads. The sample has some 920,000 distinct CDR3 sequences, approximately 31% seen once. In germline, CDR1 is SEHNR, CDR2 FQNEAQ (reference sequence). The CDR3 is made up of 13 amino acids. The junction had 7 bases not matched to a gene; V was cut back by 6 bases and J by 6 bases. Source: cultured CD8+ T cells from PBMCs, taken from culture after CMV antigen stimulation. The genes are TRBV7-9 and TRBJ1-2; 7 bases are shared with TRBD1. The sequence was obtained from a human donor in good health (CMV status not recorded). Some clones in this sample may be carry-over from other donors' samples. CDR3: CASRKEGADGYTF. CDR3 sequence (DNA): TGTGCCAGCAGAAAGGAGGGGGCAGATGGCTACACCTTC.